This T cell receptor beta chain was identified in a study of blood T cell repertoires in COVID-19. Measured with immunoSEQ multiplex PCR; TCRdb has only the in-frame clones, and not every one. Of fewer than 200,000 clones listed, approximately 90% are singletons. This CDR3 has 16 residues. V gave up 2 bases and J gave up 3 bases; unmatched junction bases: 3. Germline V gene lookup returns CDR1 LGHDT and CDR2 YNNKEL (reference sequence). The gene calls are TRBV3-1 (or the pseudogene TRBV3-2) and TRBJ2-2; 10 nucleotides line up with TRBD2. The TCR comes from a man aged 60 to 75 with active or convalescent COVID-19. The sample comprised peripheral blood. CDR3 in DNA: TGTGCCAGCAGCCAACTCGGACTAGCGGACACCGGGGAGCTGTTTTTT. The encoded protein is CASSQLGLADTGELFF.